A single sample gave rise to the 20 T cell receptor beta chains below, sequenced in a study of radiation and T cells in renal cell carcinoma. This table comes from immunoSEQ multiplex PCR, and its TCRdb copy is limited to in-frame clones, with some not included. Of approximately 150,000 clones in the sample, around nine tenths were seen once. Time point indicated: blood 4 weeks post-SBRT, at nephrectomy. The treatment: 15 Gy SBRT to primary tumor, nephrectomy 4 weeks later. The material sequenced was blood, taken from a patient whose treatment included radiotherapy and nephrectomy. The receptor set was obtained from a woman aged 50 to 65 with renal cell carcinoma.

The V gene is TRBV18, the J gene TRBJ1-4; no clear D gene. CDR3 length: 11 amino acids. V dropped 6 bases and J dropped 8 bases, with 7 bases sitting between them. Germline CDR1 is KGHSH and CDR2 is LQKENI. DNA of the CDR3: TGTGCCAGCTCGGATCAGGAAAAACTGTTTTTT. Amino acids: CASSDQEKLFF.

This chain links TRBV5-1 with TRBJ2-5, with D hard to call. With 0 bases removed from V and 2 bases from J, the gap between germline ends came to 8 bases. CDR3 length: 14 amino acids. Germline V gives CDR1 SGHRS, CDR2 YFSETQ. The CDR3 DNA sequence: TGCGCCAGCAGCTTGGTCCAGCATCAAGAGACCCAGTACTTC. Its protein is CASSLVQHQETQYF.

This clone has a single count. The chain links TRBV27 to TRBJ2-7, with 10 bases lining up with TRBD2. The germline gives CDR1 MNHEY, CDR2 SMNVEV (reference sequence). J lost 3 bases, V lost 3 bases, and 5 bases had no gene match. The CDR3 spans 15 residues. CDR3 sequence: CASSFPGLAIYEQYF. CDR3 nucleotides: TGTGCCAGCAGTTTCCCGGGACTAGCGATCTACGAGCAGTACTTC.

The CDR3 region has the DNA TGCGCCAGCAGCCAAAAGACAGGGAATGAGCAGTTCTTC. This codes for CASSQKTGNEQFF. The chain recombines TRBV4-3 with TRBJ2-1, with 7 positions matching TRBD1. J lost 7 bases, V lost 2 bases, and 2 bases had no gene match. Per germline, CDR1 LGHNA and CDR2 YSLEER. The CDR3 is made up of 13 amino acids.

This rearrangement joins TRBV11-2 to TRBJ2-7, with D perhaps TRBD1 or TRBD2 (5 bases each). Germline values: CDR1 SGHAT, CDR2 FQNNGV. V was shortened by 1 base and J by 9 bases, with 10 bases between the two germline ends. The length of the CDR3 is 12 residues. As DNA, the CDR3 is TGTGCCAGCAGCTTAGGGGGCCGGGGGCAGTACTTC. Its protein product is CASSLGGRGQYF.

The chain joins TRBV5-5 to TRBJ1-1, with D maybe TRBD1 (5 bases). The length of the CDR3 is 17 residues. Germline V CDR1 and CDR2: SGHKS, YYEKEE (reference sequence). The germline V and J ends were trimmed by 0 bases and 3 bases, with 18 bases remaining between them. The CDR3 reads CASSLEGSRGPHTEAFF. The CDR3 nucleotides read TGTGCCAGCAGCTTGGAGGGATCAAGGGGACCACACACTGAAGCTTTCTTT.

The chain employs TRBV4-3 and TRBJ2-5; 8 bases align to TRBD2. Germline values: CDR1 LGHNA, CDR2 YSLEER. The CDR3 spans 15 residues. V lost 5 bases, J lost 2 bases, and 7 bases stayed unmatched. The CDR3 bases are TGCGCCAGCAGCGGAGAGCGGGGGCGACAAGAGACCCAGTACTTC. Protein product: CASSGERGRQETQYF.

This rearrangement joins TRBV7-9 to TRBJ1-1; maybe TRBD1 (5 bases). The V and J ends lost 7 bases and 0 bases respectively, with 9 bases between them. The CDR3 length is 13 residues. Looked up from germline, CDR1 is SEHNR and CDR2 is FQNEAQ (reference sequence). The CDR3 DNA sequence: TGTGCCAGCACAGGGCAGATGAACACTGAAGCTTTCTTT. Amino acids: CASTGQMNTEAFF.

The chain has TRBV28 and TRBJ2-3, with 10 bases aligning to TRBD2. CDR3 size: 17 residues. J was trimmed by 4 bases and V by 5 bases; bases with no gene match: 12. The germline CDR1 and CDR2 sequences are MDHEN and SYDVKM. The CDR3 coding sequence is TGTGCCAGCAGTCCCCCTAGCGGGAGAGCGGCTGCAGATACGCAGTATTTT. This translates into CASSPPSGRAAADTQYF.

The J gene is TRBJ1-4, the V gene TRBV5-1; D is unclear. V shed 1 base and J shed 5 bases, with 12 bases lying between them. Looked up from germline, CDR1 is SGHRS and CDR2 is YFSETQ. This CDR3 has 15 amino acids. CDR3 nucleotide sequence: TGCGCCAGCAGCTTGAATAGCGGCCAAAATGAAAAACTGTTTTTT. Its protein is CASSLNSGQNEKLFF.

The chain recombines TRBV7-2 with TRBJ2-7; no firm D call. Trimming stripped 3 bases from V and 2 bases from J, with 5 bases between. The CDR3 sequence is 12 residues long. Germline-derived CDR1 and CDR2 are SGHTA and FQGNSA. For the CDR3, the DNA is TGTGCCAGCAGCTTCTTCCCCTACGAGCAGTACTTC. The encoded protein is CASSFFPYEQYF.

The chain links TRBV6-1 to TRBJ2-7; D not certain. This CDR3 has 11 amino acids. Germline loops: CDR1 MNHNS, CDR2 SASEGT. Trimming cost V 6 bases and J 12 bases, with 15 bases left between them. The CDR3: CASSPWDLLYF. The CDR3 DNA is TGTGCCAGCAGCCCCTGGGATCTATTGTACTTC.

This chain joins TRBV18 and TRBJ2-7, with 11 bases lining up with TRBD1. The CDR3 is 14 residues long. Unmatched junction bases numbered 7, after V lost 5 bases and J lost 7 bases. From germline, CDR1 is KGHSH and CDR2 LQKENI. Here the CDR3 reads CASSKGQGAWEQYF. The CDR3 DNA reads as TGTGCCAGCTCAAAAGGACAGGGGGCGTGGGAGCAGTACTTC.

The gene calls are TRBV7-2 and TRBJ1-3, with 9 bases fitting TRBD1. Germline lookup yields CDR1 SGHTA and CDR2 FQGNSA. The CDR3 spans 15 residues. V was clipped by 5 bases and J by 7 bases; unmatched bases: 9. This CDR3 reads CASSRTGEVGNTIYF. The CDR3 coding sequence is TGTGCCAGCAGCCGGACAGGGGAGGTTGGGAACACCATATATTTT.

The chain has TRBV6-5 and TRBJ2-3; weak D call: TRBD2 (5 bases). V lost 6 bases, J lost 6 bases, and 13 bases lay in between. The CDR3 contains 13 residues. Germline V gene lookup returns CDR1 MNHEY and CDR2 SVGAGI. As DNA, the CDR3 is TGTGCCAGCAGCCCTTCTCCGGGGGATACGCAGTATTTT. This codes for CASSPSPGDTQYF.

The genes are TRBV11-2 and TRBJ1-1; D is undetermined. V lost 3 bases to trimming and J lost 3 bases, with 2 bases between them. This CDR3 contains 11 residues. Germline V gene sequence: CDR1 SGHAT, CDR2 FQNNGV. The CDR3 nucleotides are TGTGCCAGCAGCTTCCACACTGAAGCTTTCTTT. Protein: CASSFHTEAFF. Full variable domain (rest looked up from reference TRBV11-2 and TRBJ1-1): EAGVAQSPRYKIIEKRQSVAFWCNPISGHATLYWYQQILGQGPKLLIQFQNNGVVDDSQLPKDRFSAERLKGVDSTLKIQPAKLEDSAVYLCASSFHTEAFFGQGTRLTVV.

This clone was seen a few times. J is TRBJ2-7 and V is TRBV28; 7 nucleotides match TRBD1. From germline, CDR1 is MDHEN and CDR2 SYDVKM. The CDR3 consists of 14 residues. J was trimmed by 5 bases and V by 3 bases; bases with no gene match: 7. For the CDR3, the DNA is TGTGCCAGCAGTTTCCCGACAGGGAGAGACGAGCAGTACTTC. Translation gives CASSFPTGRDEQYF.

The chain has TRBV14 and TRBJ1-2; D gene unclear. V gave up 4 bases and J gave up 2 bases, with 14 bases separating them. The CDR3 extends over 15 amino acids. Per germline, CDR1 SGHDN and CDR2 FVKESK. CDR3 sequence reads: CASSPLLSENYGYTF. The CDR3 bases are TGTGCCAGCAGCCCCCTTCTTTCGGAGAACTATGGCTACACCTTC.

The chain couples TRBV6-5 to TRBJ2-7; 7 positions match TRBD2. The CDR3 runs 14 residues. V gave up 7 bases and J gave up 0 bases; unmatched junction bases: 6. The germline gives CDR1 MNHEY, CDR2 SVGAGI. The CDR3 bases are TGTGCCAGCACCCCGGGAGGCCTCTCCTACGAGCAGTACTTC. This gives the protein CASTPGGLSYEQYF.

The rearrangement uses TRBV4-2 and TRBJ2-1, with 14 nucleotides matching TRBD2. Unmatched junction bases numbered 9, after V lost 4 bases and J lost 7 bases. CDR1 and CDR2 from the germline V gene are LGHNA and YNFKEQ. CDR3 length: 17 residues. CDR3 loop: CASSRELGLAGDNEQFF. The DNA for the CDR3 is TGTGCCAGCAGCCGAGAATTGGGACTAGCGGGAGATAATGAGCAGTTCTTC.